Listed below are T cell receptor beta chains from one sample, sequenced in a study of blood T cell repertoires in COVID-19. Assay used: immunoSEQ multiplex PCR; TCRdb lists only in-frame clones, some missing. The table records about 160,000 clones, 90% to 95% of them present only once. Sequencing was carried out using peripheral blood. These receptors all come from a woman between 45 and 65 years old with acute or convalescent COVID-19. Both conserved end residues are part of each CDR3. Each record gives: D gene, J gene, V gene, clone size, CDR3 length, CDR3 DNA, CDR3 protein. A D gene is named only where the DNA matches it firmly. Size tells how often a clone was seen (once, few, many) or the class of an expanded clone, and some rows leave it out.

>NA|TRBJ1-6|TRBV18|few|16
TGTGCCAGCTCACCCGAGGTGTGGTCCTATAATTCACCCCTCCACTTT
CASSPEVWSYNSPLHF
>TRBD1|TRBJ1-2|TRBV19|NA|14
TGTGCCAGTAGTAGGGGACAGAGAACCTATGGCTACACCTTC
CASSRGQRTYGYTF
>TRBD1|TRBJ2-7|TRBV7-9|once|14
TGTGCCAGCAGCTTGGGACAGGGGGTCTACGAGCAGTACTTC
CASSLGQGVYEQYF
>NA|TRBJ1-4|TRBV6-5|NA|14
TGTGCCAGCAGTTACGCTGTTTATTACGGGAAACTGTTTTTT
CASSYAVYYGKLFF
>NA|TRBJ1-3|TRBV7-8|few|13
TGTGCCAGCAGCGATACACCTGGAAACACCATATATTTT
CASSDTPGNTIYF
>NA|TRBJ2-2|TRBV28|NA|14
TGTGCCAGCAGTTTTCTGGGGAGAGCCGGGGAGCTGTTTTTT
CASSFLGRAGELFF
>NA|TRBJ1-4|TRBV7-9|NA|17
TGTGCCAGCAGCCAAAGGGACTCTCGAGGAGCTAATGAAAAACTGTTTTTT
CASSQRDSRGANEKLFF
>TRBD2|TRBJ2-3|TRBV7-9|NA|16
TGTGCCAGCAGCTTAAGTGGGACTAGCGGCACAGATACGCAGTATTTT
CASSLSGTSGTDTQYF
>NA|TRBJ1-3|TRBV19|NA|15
TGTGCCAGTACCCAAACTGGGGCAGGAGGAAACACCATATATTTT
CASTQTGAGGNTIYF
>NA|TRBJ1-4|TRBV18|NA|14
TGTGCCAGCTCACTCGGCCCCGGAGGTGAAAAACTGTTTTTT
CASSLGPGGEKLFF
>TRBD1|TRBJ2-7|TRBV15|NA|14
TGTGCCACCAGCGGGACAGGAAATCCCTACGAGCAGTACTTC
CATSGTGNPYEQYF
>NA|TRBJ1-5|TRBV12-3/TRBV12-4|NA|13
TGTGCCAGCAGTTTTGGAGGAAATCAGCCCCAGCATTTT
CASSFGGNQPQHF
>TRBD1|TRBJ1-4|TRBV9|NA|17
TGTGCCAGCAGCGTCGGGACAGGGATAAATATACTGGAAAAACTGTTTTTT
CASSVGTGINILEKLFF
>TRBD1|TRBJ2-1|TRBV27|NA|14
TGTGCCAGCAGTTTAGGGGGACAGTACAATGAGCAGTTCTTC
CASSLGGQYNEQFF
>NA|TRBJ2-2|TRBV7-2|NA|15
TGTGCCAGCAGCTTAAAAGGGCCCGGGGCCGGGGAGCTGTTTTTT
CASSLKGPGAGELFF
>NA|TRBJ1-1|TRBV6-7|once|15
TGTGCCAGCATTCCGGACAGCTATGAAGGCACTGAAGCTTTCTTT
CASIPDSYEGTEAFF
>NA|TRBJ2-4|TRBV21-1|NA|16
TGTGCCAGCAGCAAAGAACACCAGAACACCAAAAACATTCAGTACTTC
CASSKEHQNTKNIQYF
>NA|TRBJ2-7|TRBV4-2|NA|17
TGTGCCAGCAGCCAAGAACTGTGGCAGGGGAGCTCCTACGAGCAGTACTTC
CASSQELWQGSSYEQYF
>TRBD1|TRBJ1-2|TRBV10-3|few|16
TGTGCCATCAGGTACACCGGGACAGACTTTAACTATGGCTACACCTTC
CAIRYTGTDFNYGYTF
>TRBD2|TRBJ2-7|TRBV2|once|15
TGTGCCAGCAGTGAACGAGGCGGGGGGGCACGCGAGCAGTACTTC
CASSERGGGAREQYF
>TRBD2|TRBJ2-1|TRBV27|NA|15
TGTGCCAGCAGTTTTTGGGGGAGGGGTGCCAATGAGCAGTTCTTC
CASSFWGRGANEQFF
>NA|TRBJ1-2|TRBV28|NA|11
TGTGCCAGCAGTTTGAGCTATGGCTACACCTTC
CASSLSYGYTF
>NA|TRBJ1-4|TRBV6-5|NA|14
TGTGCCAGCAGTCTAGCCTACAGCAATGAAAAACTGTTTTTT
CASSLAYSNEKLFF
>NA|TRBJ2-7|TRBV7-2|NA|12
TGTGCCAGCAGCCTTAGCTCCTACGAGCAGTACTTC
CASSLSSYEQYF
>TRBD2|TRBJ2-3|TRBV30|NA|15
TGTGCCTGGAGTGTGGGCCGGGGGGGCCACGATACGCAGTATTTT
CAWSVGRGGHDTQYF
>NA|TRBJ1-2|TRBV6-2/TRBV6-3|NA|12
TGTGCCAGCAGTTCGCCGCTATATGGCTACACCTTC
CASSSPLYGYTF
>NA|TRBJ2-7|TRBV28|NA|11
TGTGCCAGCAGTTTTAAGGCGGAGGTTAACTTC
CASSFKAEVNF
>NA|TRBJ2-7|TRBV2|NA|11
TGTGCCAGCAGTGAACAGTACGAGCAGTACTTC
CASSEQYEQYF
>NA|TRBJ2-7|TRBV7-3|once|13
TGTGCCAGCAGCTTATTGAGGGATGGCGAGCAGTACTTC
CASSLLRDGEQYF
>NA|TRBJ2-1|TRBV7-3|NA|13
TGTGCCAGCAGCTTAGGGCAGTACAATGAGCAGTTCTTC
CASSLGQYNEQFF
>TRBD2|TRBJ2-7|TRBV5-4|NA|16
TGTGCCAGCAGCTTGGGACGGGCGGGAGGGCCTGGAGAGCAGTACTTC
CASSLGRAGGPGEQYF
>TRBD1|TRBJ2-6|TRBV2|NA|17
TGTGCCAGCAGTGAAGTCGGGACAGTAACTGGGGCCAACGTCCTGACTTTC
CASSEVGTVTGANVLTF
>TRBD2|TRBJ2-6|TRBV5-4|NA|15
TGTGCCAGCAGCATCGGGAGGACTGGGGCCAACGTCCTGACTTTC
CASSIGRTGANVLTF
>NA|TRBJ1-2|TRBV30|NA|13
TGTGCCTGGAGTAGGGGCGCCCTTGGCGGCTACACCTTC
CAWSRGALGGYTF
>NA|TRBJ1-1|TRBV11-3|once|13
TGTGCCAGCAGCTTCCAGGAGAACACTGAAGCTTTCTTT
CASSFQENTEAFF
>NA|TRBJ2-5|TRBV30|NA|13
TGTGCCTGGAGTTCCAGGGATCTAGAGACCCAGTACTTC
CAWSSRDLETQYF
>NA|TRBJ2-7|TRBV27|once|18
TGTGCCAGCAGTTCTACGGGGGGAGACAGGGGCCCTATCGACGAGCAGTACTTC
CASSSTGGDRGPIDEQYF
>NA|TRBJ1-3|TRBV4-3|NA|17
TGCGCCAGCAGCCAAGATCACACAGGGACCCTTTCAAACACCATATATTTT
CASSQDHTGTLSNTIYF
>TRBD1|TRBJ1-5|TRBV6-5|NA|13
TGTGCCAGCAGGGGGACAGAGAATCAGCCCCAGCATTTT
CASRGTENQPQHF
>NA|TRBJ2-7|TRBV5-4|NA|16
TGTGCCAGCAGCAACAGGGCGGGCGGGAGTGGGTGGGAGCAGTACTTC
CASSNRAGGSGWEQYF
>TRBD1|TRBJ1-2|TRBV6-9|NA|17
TGTGCCAGCAGTTCTAGACAGGGATATACCCTATGGTATGGCTACACCTTC
CASSSRQGYTLWYGYTF
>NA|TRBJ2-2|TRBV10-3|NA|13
TGTGCCATCACAGGGTCTGGGACCGGGGAGCTGTTTTTT
CAITGSGTGELFF
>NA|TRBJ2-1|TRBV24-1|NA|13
TGTGCCACCAGTGACCCCCCCCGGCCAGGGCAGTTCTTC
CATSDPPRPGQFF
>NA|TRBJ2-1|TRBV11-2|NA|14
TGTGCCAGCAGCCCCTCAACTCCGGGACACGAGAAGTTCTTC
CASSPSTPGHEKFF
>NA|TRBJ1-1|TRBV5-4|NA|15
TGTGCCAGCAGCTTGGAGAGGCAACAGAACACTGAAGCTTTCTTT
CASSLERQQNTEAFF
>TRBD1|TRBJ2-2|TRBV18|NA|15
TGTGCCAGCTCAGCGGGACAGGCGAACACCGGGGAGCTGTTTTTT
CASSAGQANTGELFF
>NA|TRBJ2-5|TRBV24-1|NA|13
TGTGCCACCTCCGGAGGGAAGCTGGAGACCCAGTACTTC
CATSGGKLETQYF
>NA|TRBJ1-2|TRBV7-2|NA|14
TGTGCCAGCAGCTTAAAAGAAGGGGTAGGTGGCTACACCTTC
CASSLKEGVGGYTF
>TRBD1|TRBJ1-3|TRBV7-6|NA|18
TGTGCCAGCAGCTTAGGGGGATTGACAGGGGCCTCTGGAAACACCATATATTTT
CASSLGGLTGASGNTIYF
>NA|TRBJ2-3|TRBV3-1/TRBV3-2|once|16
TGTGCCAGCAGCCAAGATGGCCCACAGGCCGCAGATACGCAGTATTTT
CASSQDGPQAADTQYF
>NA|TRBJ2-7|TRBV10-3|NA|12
TGTGCCATCAGTCCGGGAAGCTACGAGCAGTACTTC
CAISPGSYEQYF
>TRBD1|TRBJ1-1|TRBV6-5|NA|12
TGTGCCAGCAGTCGACAGGGGACTGAAGCTTTCTTT
CASSRQGTEAFF
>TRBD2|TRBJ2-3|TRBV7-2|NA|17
TGTGCCAGCAGCTTAAAGGGAGGGGAGGGCCGTACAGATACGCAGTATTTT
CASSLKGGEGRTDTQYF
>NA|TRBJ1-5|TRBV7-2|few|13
TGTGCCAGCAGCAAAGGGAGCGGTCAGCCCCAGCATTTT
CASSKGSGQPQHF
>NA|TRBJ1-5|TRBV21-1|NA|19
TGTGCCAGCAGCAAAGATCGGCGTTCGGAACAGGGGACCATTCAGCCCCAGCATTTT
CASSKDRRSEQGTIQPQHF